The subject of this entry is one T cell receptor beta chain. No antigen is known for it. The germline gene is not matched at one end of the junction; a read error may be the cause. Additional DNA sequences in this sample encode the identical CDR3. This entry comes from a study of siplizumab effects on memory and regulatory T cells. The data were produced by immunoSEQ multiplex PCR, yet TCRdb's version contains in-frame clones alone and is incomplete. The top ten hold roughly 0.4% of the sample, which has 50,000 to 75,000 clones, less than 80% seen once. Study-wide findings and caveats: Reactions containing siplizumab showed mappable alloreactive CD4+ clones averaging about 70% Treg-derived, versus approximately 26% in controls. Siplizumab caused a significant drop in alloreactive sequences traceable to unstimulated CD4+ memory cells. Suppression by proliferating Tregs derived from siplizumab cultures was not verified. The study found naive T cells seemingly more diverse than memory cells and seemingly major alloresponse contributors.

The CDR3 is made up of 14 amino acids. Germline CDR1 LGHNT, CDR2 FRNRAP. The source material was memory CD4+ T cells sorted from blood. This clonotype was obtained from a human donor in good health. The chain carries TRBV12-5 and TRBJ2-2; D gene unclear. This chain's CDR3 is CASGLVPRTGELFF. The CDR3 DNA reads TGTGCTAGTGGCTTGGTACCCAGGACCGGGGAGCTGTTTTTT.